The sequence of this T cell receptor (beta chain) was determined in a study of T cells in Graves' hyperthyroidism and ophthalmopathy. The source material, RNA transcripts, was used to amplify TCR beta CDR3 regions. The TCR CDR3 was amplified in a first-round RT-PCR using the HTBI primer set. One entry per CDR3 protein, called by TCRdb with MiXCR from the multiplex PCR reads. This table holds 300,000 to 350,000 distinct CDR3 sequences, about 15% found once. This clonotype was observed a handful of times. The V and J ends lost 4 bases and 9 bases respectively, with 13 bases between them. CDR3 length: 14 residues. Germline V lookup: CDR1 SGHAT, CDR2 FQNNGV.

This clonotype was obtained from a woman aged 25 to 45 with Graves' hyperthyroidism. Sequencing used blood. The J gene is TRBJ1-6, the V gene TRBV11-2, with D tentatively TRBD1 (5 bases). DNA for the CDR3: TGTGCCAGCAGCTCCAGGGATAATAGTTCACCCCTCCACTTT. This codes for CASSSRDNSSPLHF.